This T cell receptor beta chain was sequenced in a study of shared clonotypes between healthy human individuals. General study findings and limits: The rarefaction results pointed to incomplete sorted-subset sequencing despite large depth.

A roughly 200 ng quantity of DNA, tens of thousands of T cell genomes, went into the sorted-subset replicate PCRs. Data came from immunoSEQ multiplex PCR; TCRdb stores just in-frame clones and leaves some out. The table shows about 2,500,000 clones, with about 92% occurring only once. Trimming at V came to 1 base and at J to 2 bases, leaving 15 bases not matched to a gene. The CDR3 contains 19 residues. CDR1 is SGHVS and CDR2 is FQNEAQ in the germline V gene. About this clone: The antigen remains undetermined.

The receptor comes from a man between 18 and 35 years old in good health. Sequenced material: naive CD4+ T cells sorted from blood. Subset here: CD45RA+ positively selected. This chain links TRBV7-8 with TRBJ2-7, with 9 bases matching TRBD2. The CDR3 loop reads CASSLVVVFGGRGTYEQYF. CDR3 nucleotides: TGTGCCAGCAGCTTAGTGGTCGTTTTTGGCGGGAGGGGGACCTACGAGCAGTACTTC. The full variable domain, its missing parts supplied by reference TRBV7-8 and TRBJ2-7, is GAGVSQSPRYKVAKRGQDVALRCDPISGHVSLFWYQQALGQGPEFLTYFQNEAQLDKSGLPSDRFFAERPEGSVSTLKIQRTQQEDSAVYLCASSLVVVFGGRGTYEQYFGPGTRLTVT.